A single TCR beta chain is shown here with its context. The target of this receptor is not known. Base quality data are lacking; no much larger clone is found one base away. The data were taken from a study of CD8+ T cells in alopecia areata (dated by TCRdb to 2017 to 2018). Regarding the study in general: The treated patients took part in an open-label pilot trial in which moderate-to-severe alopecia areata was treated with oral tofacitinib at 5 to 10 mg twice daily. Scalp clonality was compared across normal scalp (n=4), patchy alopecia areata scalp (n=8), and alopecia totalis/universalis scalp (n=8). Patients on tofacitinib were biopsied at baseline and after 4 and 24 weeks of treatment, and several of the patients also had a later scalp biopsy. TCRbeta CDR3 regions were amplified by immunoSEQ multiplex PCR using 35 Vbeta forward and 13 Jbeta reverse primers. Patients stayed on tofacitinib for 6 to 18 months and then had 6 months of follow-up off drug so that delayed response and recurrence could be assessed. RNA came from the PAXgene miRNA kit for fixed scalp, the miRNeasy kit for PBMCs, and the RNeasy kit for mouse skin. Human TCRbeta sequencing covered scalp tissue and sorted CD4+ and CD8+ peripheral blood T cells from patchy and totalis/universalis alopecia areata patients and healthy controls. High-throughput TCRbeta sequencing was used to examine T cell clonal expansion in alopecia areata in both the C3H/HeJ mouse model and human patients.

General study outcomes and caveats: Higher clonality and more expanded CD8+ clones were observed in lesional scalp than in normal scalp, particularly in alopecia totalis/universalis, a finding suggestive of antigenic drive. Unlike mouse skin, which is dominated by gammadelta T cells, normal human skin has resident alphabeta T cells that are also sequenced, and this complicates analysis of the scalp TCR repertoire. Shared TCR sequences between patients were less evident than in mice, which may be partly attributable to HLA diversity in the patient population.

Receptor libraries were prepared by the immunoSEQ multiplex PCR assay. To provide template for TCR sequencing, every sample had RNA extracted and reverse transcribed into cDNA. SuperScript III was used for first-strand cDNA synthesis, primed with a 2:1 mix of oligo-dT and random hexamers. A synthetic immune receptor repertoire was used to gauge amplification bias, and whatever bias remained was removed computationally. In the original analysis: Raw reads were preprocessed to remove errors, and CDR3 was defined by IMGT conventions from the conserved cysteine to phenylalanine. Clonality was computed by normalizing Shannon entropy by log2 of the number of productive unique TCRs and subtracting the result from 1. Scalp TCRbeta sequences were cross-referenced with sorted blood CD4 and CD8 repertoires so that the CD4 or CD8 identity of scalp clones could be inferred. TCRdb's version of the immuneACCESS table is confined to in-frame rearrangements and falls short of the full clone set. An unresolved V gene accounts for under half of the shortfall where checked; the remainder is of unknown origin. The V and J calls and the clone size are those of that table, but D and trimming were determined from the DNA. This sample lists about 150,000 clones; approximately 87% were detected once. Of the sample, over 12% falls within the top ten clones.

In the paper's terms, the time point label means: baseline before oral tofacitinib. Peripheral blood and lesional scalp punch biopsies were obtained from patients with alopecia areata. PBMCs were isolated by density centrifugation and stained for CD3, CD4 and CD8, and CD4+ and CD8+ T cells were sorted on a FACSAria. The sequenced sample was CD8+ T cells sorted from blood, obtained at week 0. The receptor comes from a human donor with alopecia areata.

The CDR3 amino acid sequence is: CASSLVRLGAKEQFF. The sequenced DNA is TGTGCCAGCAGCTTAGTCCGGCTAGGAGCTAAGGAGCAGTTCTTC. This chain joins TRBV7-8 to TRBJ2-1; confidence is insufficient to name the D gene. For CDR1 and CDR2, the germline V gene lists SGHVS and FQNEAQ. The CDR3 runs 15 amino acids, cysteine and phenylalanine included. Just the 45-base CDR3 DNA is kept, in frame starting at base 1. V was cut back by 1 base and J by 10 bases, leaving a gap of 17 bases between them. This CDR3, with the reference TRBV7-8 and TRBJ2-1 proteins standing in past its ends, gives the full variable domain GAGVSQSPRYKVAKRGQDVALRCDPISGHVSLFWYQQALGQGPEFLTYFQNEAQLDKSGLPSDRFFAERPEGSVSTLKIQRTQQEDSAVYLCASSLVRLGAKEQFFGPGTRLTVL.